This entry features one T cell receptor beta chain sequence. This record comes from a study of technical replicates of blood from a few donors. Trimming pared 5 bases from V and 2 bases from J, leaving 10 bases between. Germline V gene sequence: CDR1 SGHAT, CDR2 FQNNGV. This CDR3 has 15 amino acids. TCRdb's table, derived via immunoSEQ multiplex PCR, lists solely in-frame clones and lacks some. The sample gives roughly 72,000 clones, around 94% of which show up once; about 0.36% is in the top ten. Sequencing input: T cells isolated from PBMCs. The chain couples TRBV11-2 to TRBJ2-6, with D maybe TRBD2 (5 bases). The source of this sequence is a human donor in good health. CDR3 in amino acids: CASSIRTPGANVLTF. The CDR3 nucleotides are TGTGCCAGCAGCATCCGGACTCCTGGGGCCAACGTCCTGACTTTC.